One sample yielded the 20 T cell receptor beta chains listed below, sequenced in a study of blood T cell repertoires in COVID-19. The repertoire was sequenced with immunoSEQ multiplex PCR; TCRdb's copy has only in-frame clones and lacks some. The sample carries about 36,000 clones, roughly four fifths recorded once. The source material was peripheral blood. The source is a human donor in a cohort sampled during active or convalescent COVID-19. The donor label of this sample is uncertain.

The rearrangement uses TRBV5-1 and TRBJ2-2, with 7 nucleotides matching TRBD1. The V segment lost 0 bases and the J segment 4 bases; nucleotides outside the gene matches: 6. The CDR3 sequence is 16 residues long. Per the germline V gene, CDR1 is SGHRS and CDR2 is YFSETQ. The CDR3 bases are TGCGCCAGCAGCTTGGCGGGGACAGTTTCCACCGGGGAGCTGTTTTTT. This translates into CASSLAGTVSTGELFF.

The CDR3 reads CASSPFLAGGNNEQFF. The CDR3, as DNA: TGTGCCAGCAGCCCTTTCCTAGCGGGAGGAAATAATGAGCAGTTCTTC. The chain is built from TRBV9 and TRBJ2-1, with 11 bases fitting TRBD2. The germline CDR1 and CDR2 sequences are SGDLS and YYNGEE. The CDR3 consists of 16 residues. Trimming removed 4 bases from V and 7 bases from J; junction bases left unmatched: 10.

The chain employs TRBV7-2 and TRBJ1-5; possible D gene TRBD1, 6 bases. Per the germline V gene, CDR1 is SGHTA and CDR2 is FQGNSA. The CDR3 has 17 amino acids. V dropped 1 base and J dropped 4 bases, with 17 bases sitting between them. The CDR3 loop reads CASSLGGGQPENQPQHF. The CDR3 coding sequence is TGTGCCAGCAGCTTAGGGGGGGGCCAACCTGAAAATCAGCCCCAGCATTTT. Full variable domain (outside the CDR3, taken from reference TRBV7-2 and TRBJ1-5): GAGVSQSPSNKVTEKGKDVELRCDPISGHTALYWYRQSLGQGLEFLIYFQGNSAPDKSGLPSDRFSAERTGGSVSTLTIQRTQQEDSAVYLCASSLGGGQPENQPQHFGDGTRLSIL.

This sequence joins TRBV7-6 and TRBJ2-3; 8 bases align to TRBD2. The trim removed 5 bases at V and 2 bases at J, leaving 12 bases unmatched. CDR3 length: 17 amino acids. In germline, CDR1 is SGHVS, CDR2 FNYEAQ. This CDR3 reads CASSTRGPGGVTDTQYF. CDR3 coding DNA: TGTGCCAGCAGCACTAGGGGCCCCGGGGGGGTCACAGATACGCAGTATTTT.

V gene TRBV29-1 combines with J gene TRBJ2-4; D is perhaps TRBD1 (6 bases). The germline V gene has CDR1 SQVTM and CDR2 ANQGSEA. V was clipped by 4 bases and J by 3 bases, with 10 bases between them. The CDR3 sequence is 13 residues long. CDR3 sequence: CSVGDRNKNIQYF. The DNA for the CDR3 is TGCAGCGTTGGCGACAGGAACAAAAACATTCAGTACTTC.

J is TRBJ1-2 and V is TRBV3-1 (or the pseudogene TRBV3-2), with D possibly being TRBD1 (5 bases). Germline loops: CDR1 LGHDT, CDR2 YNNKEL (reference sequence). The CDR3 spans 13 residues. The germline V and J ends were trimmed by 1 base and 4 bases, with 7 bases remaining between them. DNA of the CDR3: TGTGCCAGCAGCCAAGGACAGCTCTATGGCTACACCTTC. As protein: CASSQGQLYGYTF.

This clone has more than one count but fewer than ten. V is TRBV5-4 and J is TRBJ2-7; 9 nucleotides agree with TRBD2. CDR1 is SGHNT, CDR2 YYREEE, per germline (reference sequence). The junction had 12 bases not matched to a gene; V was cut back by 5 bases and J by 6 bases. This CDR3 has 15 residues. For the CDR3, the DNA is TGTGCCAGCAGTCTTGGGAGCGGGAGGAATGGCGAGCAGTACTTC. Its protein product is CASSLGSGRNGEQYF. The full variable domain, in which reference TRBV5-4 and TRBJ2-7 provide the parts outside the CDR3, is ETGVTQSPTHLIKTRGQQVTLRCSSQSGHNTVSWYQQALGQGPQFIFQYYREEENGRGNFPPRFSGLQFPNYSSELNVNALELDDSALYLCASSLGSGRNGEQYFGPGTRLTVT.

The genes are TRBV9 and TRBJ1-3; D possibly corresponds to TRBD1 (5 bases). The CDR3 consists of 13 residues. The germline gives CDR1 SGDLS, CDR2 YYNGEE. V lost 0 bases and J lost 7, with 8 bases in between. CDR3 region: CASSVDRGNTIYF. As DNA, the CDR3 is TGTGCCAGCAGCGTAGATCGGGGGAACACCATATATTTT.

The chain employs TRBV12-5 and TRBJ1-4, with a weak D call TRBD1 (5 bases). Looked up from germline, CDR1 is LGHNT and CDR2 is FRNRAP. Deletions cut 6 bases from V and 3 bases from J, with 14 bases between. This CDR3 has 15 residues. The CDR3 DNA reads TGTGCTAGTGGCCCGCGGGGGACGGCTAATGAAAAACTGTTTTTT. Its translation: CASGPRGTANEKLFF.

This chain joins TRBV5-1 and TRBJ2-1; 7 nucleotides agree with TRBD1. This CDR3 is 13 amino acids long. Losses at the gene ends were 3 bases for V and 9 bases for J; bases not matched to a gene: 6. Germline V lookup: CDR1 SGHRS, CDR2 YFSETQ. The DNA of the CDR3 is TGCGCCAGCAGCTATGACAGGGCTGGTGAGCAGTTCTTC. Residues: CASSYDRAGEQFF.

This chain connects TRBV6-5 to TRBJ2-5; D not resolved. CDR3 length equals 14 residues. The germline CDR1 and CDR2 sequences are MNHEY and SVGAGI. V was clipped by 8 bases and J by 1 base, with 14 bases between them. CDR3 in amino acids: CASRRGERQETQYF. Written as DNA, the CDR3 is TGTGCCAGCCGTCGCGGTGAGCGCCAAGAGACCCAGTACTTC.

CDR3 sequence reads: CASSSISRDPNEQFF. The CDR3 DNA sequence: TGTGCCAGCAGCTCCATATCCCGCGATCCCAATGAGCAGTTCTTC. J is TRBJ2-1 and V is TRBV11-2; D remains ambiguous. Germline V CDR1 and CDR2: SGHAT, FQNNGV. CDR3 length: 15 residues. The V end lost 4 bases, the J end lost 6 bases, and 16 bases lay between the germline ends. The full variable domain, in which reference TRBV11-2 and TRBJ2-1 provide the parts outside the CDR3, is EAGVAQSPRYKIIEKRQSVAFWCNPISGHATLYWYQQILGQGPKLLIQFQNNGVVDDSQLPKDRFSAERLKGVDSTLKIQPAKLEDSAVYLCASSSISRDPNEQFFGPGTRLTVL.

V is TRBV10-3 and J is TRBJ1-5, with 11 bases lining up with TRBD1. The CDR3 spans 14 residues. Germline V CDR1 and CDR2: ENHRY, SYGVKD. V dropped 6 bases and J dropped 6; count of bases not matched to a gene: 4. The CDR3 region has the DNA TGTGCCATCAGAGAGGGACAGGGGGGTCAGCCCCAGCATTTT. This codes for CAIREGQGGQPQHF.

The chain couples TRBV27 to TRBJ1-1, with D possibly being TRBD1 (5 bases). Germline-derived CDR1 and CDR2 are MNHEY and SMNVEV (reference sequence). V was shortened by 1 base and J by 6 bases, with 9 bases between the two germline ends. CDR3 length equals 13 residues. The CDR3 DNA sequence: TGTGCCAGCAGTTTATATGGGGCATCTGAAGCTTTCTTT. Protein sequence: CASSLYGASEAFF.

The rearrangement links TRBV30 to TRBJ2-7; D is possibly TRBD2 (7 bases). Trimming removed 8 bases from V and 6 bases from J, with 17 bases in between. The CDR3 runs 12 residues. The germline gives CDR1 GTSNPN, CDR2 SVGIG (reference sequence). CDR3: CALLGGGGEQYF. The DNA for the CDR3 is TGTGCCCTGCTAGGGGGAGGGGGCGAGCAGTACTTC.

This clone was found once. The chain joins TRBV12-3 or TRBV12-4 to TRBJ2-5, with 7 bases lining up with TRBD1. V lost 4 bases and J lost 7; bases outside the gene matches: 6. This CDR3 has 13 amino acids. CDR3 sequence reads: CASSSPPGGTQYF. The CDR3 DNA is TGTGCCAGCAGTTCCCCGCCAGGGGGGACCCAGTACTTC.

The V and J genes are TRBV29-1 and TRBJ1-1; 10 bases fit TRBD1. The junction had 8 bases not matched to a gene; V was cut back by 3 bases and J by 13 bases. The germline CDR1 and CDR2 sequences are SQVTM and ANQGSEA. The CDR3 consists of 12 residues. For the CDR3, the DNA is TGCAGCGTTGATGGGGACAGGGGTAAGGGTTTCTTT. Protein sequence: CSVDGDRGKGFF.

This rearrangement joins TRBV6-5 to TRBJ1-5; D uncertain. Germline V gives CDR1 MNHEY, CDR2 SVGAGI. V was shortened by 2 bases and J by 0 bases, with 8 bases between the two germline ends. The CDR3 sequence is 15 residues long. Here the CDR3 reads CASSYARHSNQPQHF. CDR3 nucleotide sequence: TGTGCCAGCAGTTACGCCAGACATAGCAATCAGCCCCAGCATTTT.

The rearrangement links TRBV24-1 to TRBJ1-5; the D gene is possibly TRBD1 (6 bases). Germline assignment: CDR1 KGHDR and CDR2 SFDVKD. The CDR3 length is 15 residues. Deletions cut 6 bases from V and 3 bases from J, with 14 bases between. CDR3 sequence (DNA): TGTGCCACCAGTCCGGGGGGCGGCTTCAATCAGCCCCAGCATTTT. The encoded protein is CATSPGGGFNQPQHF.

CDR3 coding DNA: TGTGCCAGCGGTACTGCGGGAGCCGGCTCAGATACGCAGTATTTT. This translates into CASGTAGAGSDTQYF. This chain joins TRBV6-5 and TRBJ2-3; 7 bases align to TRBD2. The CDR3 covers 15 residues. The germline V gene has CDR1 MNHEY and CDR2 SVGAGI. Trimming removed 8 bases from V and 4 bases from J; junction bases left unmatched: 12.